This TCR beta chain came from a study of T cells in localized non-small cell lung cancer. This clone rates as medium-sized (0.01 to 0.1%). The antigen is undetermined. Clones were sequenced by immunoSEQ multiplex PCR, and TCRdb holds only the in-frame ones, with some missing. The table has 3,000 to 3,500 clones, around 32% seen once; the top ten hold around 17%. This CDR3 is built from 14 residues. Trimming cost V 6 bases and J 1 base, with 15 bases left between them. The germline CDR1 and CDR2 sequences are GTSNPN and SVGIG (reference sequence). Study-level points and caveats: Across samples, adjacent lung featured a median approximately 60 of the top 100 tumor clones. The highest T cell clonality was in uninvolved adjacent lung, above tumor.

The rearrangement links TRBV30 to TRBJ2-5; D is unclear. Source: lung tumor tissue, taken before any cancer treatment. The receptor was isolated from a man aged 35-69 years with stage III lung adenocarcinoma. The CDR3, as DNA: TGTGCCTGTCGGGCCGTGGGGTTCCAAGAGACCCAGTACTTC. Protein sequence: CACRAVGFQETQYF.